The rows below give T cell receptor beta chains drawn from one sample of a study of cytomegalovirus exposure and HLA in healthy donors. Produced via immunoSEQ multiplex PCR; TCRdb's table is partial and in-frame only. Of about 130,000 clones listed, approximately 85% were seen once; the top ten hold around 1.7%. The sample comprised PBMCs. The receptors come from a boy younger than 18 in good health and CMV-seronegative. CDR3s include the opening cysteine and the closing phenylalanine or tryptophan. A D gene is named only where the DNA matches it firmly. The size field is filled for only some rows; it gives once, few, many or a size class.

-	TRBV28	TRBJ2-7	-	CASNLRYGEQYF	TGTGCCAGCAACCTGAGGTACGGCGAGCAGTACTTC
TRBD2	TRBV5-1	TRBJ2-3	-	CASSSGLAGGPSTDTQYF	TGCGCCAGCAGCTCGGGACTAGCGGGAGGGCCGAGCACAGATACGCAGTATTTT
TRBD2	TRBV6-6	TRBJ2-3	-	CASSLGLGGDTQYF	TGTGCCAGCAGTCTTGGACTAGGAGGGGATACGCAGTATTTT
TRBD2	TRBV2	TRBJ2-7	-	CASSELGEGSSYEQYF	TGTGCCAGCAGTGAACTGGGGGAGGGATCCTCCTACGAGCAGTACTTC
-	TRBV6-1	TRBJ1-6	-	CASTDSLSYNSPLHF	TGTGCCAGCACTGACTCTCTCTCCTATAATTCACCCCTCCACTTT
-	TRBV7-7	TRBJ2-5	-	CASSPRGETQYF	TGTGCCAGCAGCCCCCGGGGGGAGACCCAGTACTTC
TRBD1	TRBV9	TRBJ2-7	once	CASSEGQATYEQYF	TGTGCCAGCAGCGAGGGACAGGCAACCTACGAGCAGTACTTC
-	TRBV5-1	TRBJ1-1	few	CASSINRAEAFF	TGCGCCAGCAGCATCAACAGGGCTGAAGCTTTCTTT
-	TRBV30	TRBJ2-2	-	CAWRQSPNTGELFF	TGTGCCTGGAGGCAGTCCCCGAACACCGGGGAGCTGTTTTTT
TRBD1	TRBV6-5	TRBJ1-2	-	CASSYGTGKNYGYTF	TGTGCCAGCAGTTACGGGACAGGGAAAAACTATGGCTACACCTTC